The T cell receptor beta chain under discussion was sequenced for a study of regulatory T cells in long-lasting Graves disease. Assembly of TCR beta libraries relied on iRepertoire HTBI primers together with Arm-PCR of CDR3 regions. From the multiplex PCR reads, TCRdb called clonotypes with MiXCR, one entry per CDR3 protein. The data contain hundreds of thousands of distinct CDR3 sequences, 15% to 20% of them seen just once; the ten biggest clones take up around 11%. With 0 bases removed from V and 9 bases from J, the gap between germline ends came to 14 bases. The CDR3 runs to 15 residues. From germline, CDR1 is KGHDR and CDR2 SFDVKD. This clonotype occurred many times. Time point described: newly diagnosed GD, antithyroid drugs for less than 3 months. The TCR library was made from RNA extracted from PBMCs. Peripheral blood, around 10 milliliters of it, was drawn into EDTA tubes. The same data also contributed to another study, on T cells in Graves' hyperthyroidism and ophthalmopathy. That study adds: Uncontrolled infection, other autoimmune disease, pregnancy or lactation led to exclusion. A set of HTBI primers served as the primers for a first-round RT-PCR of the TCR CDR3. Patients with ophthalmopathy were separated from those with stable hyperthyroidism by a 13 V-J model.

The gene calls are TRBV24-1 and TRBJ2-1; TRBD2 is a possible D gene (7 bases). The sequence came from a man aged 18 to 29 with Graves disease. Material: peripheral blood mononuclear cells (PBMCs), obtained at new diagnosis, from a patient treated with antithyroid drugs. CDR3 coding DNA: TGTGCCACCAGTGATTTGCGTCAGGGAGGGGGTGAGCAGTTCTTC. Its protein is CATSDLRQGGGEQFF.